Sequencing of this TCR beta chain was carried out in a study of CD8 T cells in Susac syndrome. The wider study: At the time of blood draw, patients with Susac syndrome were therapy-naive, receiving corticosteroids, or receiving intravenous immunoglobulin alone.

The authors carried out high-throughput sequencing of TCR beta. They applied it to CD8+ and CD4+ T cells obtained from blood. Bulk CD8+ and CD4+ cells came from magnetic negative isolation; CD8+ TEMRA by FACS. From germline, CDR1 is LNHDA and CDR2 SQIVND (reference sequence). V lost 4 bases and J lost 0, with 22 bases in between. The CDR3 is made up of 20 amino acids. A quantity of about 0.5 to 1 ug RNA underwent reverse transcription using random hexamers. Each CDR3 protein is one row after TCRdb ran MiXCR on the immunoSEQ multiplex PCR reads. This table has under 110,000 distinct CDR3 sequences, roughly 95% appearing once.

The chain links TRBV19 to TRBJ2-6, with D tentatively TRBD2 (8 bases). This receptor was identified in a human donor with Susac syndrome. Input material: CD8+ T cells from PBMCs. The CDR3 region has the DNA TGTGCCAGTAGTACTCCTTACGGGGACAGCGGGAGCTCTGGGGCCAACGTCCTGACTTTC. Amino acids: CASSTPYGDSGSSGANVLTF. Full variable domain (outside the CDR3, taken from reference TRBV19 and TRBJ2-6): DGGITQSPKYLFRKEGQNVTLSCEQNLNHDAMYWYRQDPGQGLRLIYYSQIVNDFQKGDIAEGYSVSREKKESFPLTVTSAQKNPTAFYLCASSTPYGDSGSSGANVLTFGAGSRLTVL.